Listed here are 11 T cell receptor beta chains from one sample, sequenced in a study of blood T cell repertoires in COVID-19. Only in-frame clones appear in the TCRdb table, and some are missing; sequencing was by immunoSEQ multiplex PCR. This table holds around 250,000 clones, roughly nine tenths found once. The sequencing input was peripheral blood. These receptors came from a man between 60 and 70 years old with acute or convalescent COVID-19.

This clone was observed a few times. The chain links TRBV28 to TRBJ1-5; TRBD1 might be the D (5 bases). The CDR3 loop spans 17 amino acids. The germline V gene has CDR1 MDHEN and CDR2 SYDVKM. Trimming pared 1 base from V and 0 bases from J, leaving 13 bases between. The DNA for the CDR3 is TGTGCCAGCAGTTTATTACGGACAAGTTATAGCAATCAGCCCCAGCATTTT. This sequence encodes CASSLLRTSYSNQPQHF.

This clone was recorded once. This CDR3 is CASSSGQGVGANVLTF. The CDR3, as DNA: TGTGCCAGCAGCTCAGGACAGGGGGTTGGGGCCAACGTCCTGACTTTC. The chain couples TRBV7-3 to TRBJ2-6, with TRBD1 matching over 10 bases. Germline V lookup: CDR1 SGHTA, CDR2 FQGTGA. V shed 4 bases, J shed 3 bases, and the junction held 3 bases outside the gene matches. This CDR3 spans 16 amino acids.

The chain couples TRBV21-1 to TRBJ2-5; the table's D call of TRBD1 was not tested on the DNA. TRBV21-1 is termed a pseudogene. The CDR3 is 15 amino acids. Here the CDR3 reads CASSCWTGKRETQYF. CDR3 DNA: TGTGCCAGCAGCTGCTGGACAGGGAAGAGAGAGACCCAGTACTTC.

This sequence joins TRBV30 and TRBJ2-5; D is undetermined. V lost 2 bases and J 6 bases, leaving 10 bases between the germline ends. The germline V gene has CDR1 GTSNPN and CDR2 SVGIG (reference sequence). CDR3 length: 12 amino acids. CDR3 amino acids: CAWSPWLKTQYF. The CDR3 DNA follows: TGTGCCTGGAGTCCCTGGCTTAAGACCCAGTACTTC.

This chain links TRBV30 with TRBJ2-1, with 8 positions matching TRBD2. This CDR3 comprises 14 residues. Germline loops: CDR1 GTSNPN, CDR2 SVGIG (reference sequence). V dropped 4 bases and J dropped 0; count of bases not matched to a gene: 2. For the CDR3, the DNA is TGTGCCTGGAAACTAGCGGACTCCTACAATGAGCAGTTCTTC. Translating gives CAWKLADSYNEQFF.

This chain connects TRBV2 to TRBJ2-2; TRBD2 aligns across 9 bases. The length of the CDR3 is 14 residues. Trimming removed 7 bases from V and 7 bases from J; junction bases left unmatched: 7. CDR1 and CDR2 from the germline V gene are SNHLY and FYNNEI. CDR3 DNA sequence: TGTGCCAGCACTGGCGGGAGGGCCGACGGGGAGCTGTTTTTT. Translating gives CASTGGRADGELFF.

J is TRBJ2-7 and V is TRBV28, with D possibly being TRBD1 (6 bases). V lost 5 bases, J lost 5 bases, and 16 bases lay in between. CDR1 and CDR2 from the germline V gene are MDHEN and SYDVKM. The CDR3 loop spans 14 amino acids. CDR3: CASSGPGARNEQYF. In DNA form, the CDR3 reads TGTGCCAGCAGTGGCCCAGGGGCGAGGAACGAGCAGTACTTC.

This clone was detected a few times. V and J are TRBV10-3 and TRBJ1-5, with a possible D match to TRBD1 (6 bases). The CDR3 spans 16 residues. V gave up 5 bases and J gave up 6 bases, with 20 bases separating them. CDR1 is ENHRY, CDR2 SYGVKD, per germline. CDR3 residues: CAISSGGPSGSQPQHF. CDR3 nucleotides: TGTGCCATCAGTAGCGGGGGGCCCTCAGGATCTCAGCCCCAGCATTTT.

This clone was seen once. The chain links TRBV5-1 to TRBJ2-2; 8 nucleotides align to TRBD2. Per germline, CDR1 SGHRS and CDR2 YFSETQ. There are 15 residues in the CDR3. The V gene end was trimmed by 2 bases and the J gene end by 5 bases; junction bases not matched to a gene: 5. In DNA form, the CDR3 reads TGCGCCAGCAGCTTTAGCGGGACCCTTACCGGGGAGCTGTTTTTT. Amino acids: CASSFSGTLTGELFF.

The chain links TRBV5-4 to TRBJ2-3; 11 bases agree with TRBD2. The V and J ends lost 4 bases and 8 bases, in that order; junction bases with no gene match: 12. The length of the CDR3 is 16 residues. Germline V gene sequence: CDR1 SGHNT, CDR2 YYREEE (reference sequence). For the CDR3, the DNA is TGTGCCAGCAGCCCAACGCTAGCGGGAGGTTCCGGTACGCAGTATTTT. This encodes CASSPTLAGGSGTQYF.

Only a few counts were recorded for this clone. The rearrangement links TRBV7-9 to TRBJ2-1; D is ambiguous. V was pared by 5 bases and J by 0 bases, with 14 bases between. There are 16 residues in the CDR3. Germline assignment: CDR1 SEHNR and CDR2 FQNEAQ (reference sequence). CDR3 region: CASSPGDWSSYNEQFF. The CDR3 nucleotides are TGTGCCAGCAGCCCTGGAGATTGGTCCTCCTACAATGAGCAGTTCTTC. Full variable domain (outside the CDR3, taken from reference TRBV7-9 and TRBJ2-1): DTGVSQNPRHKITKRGQNVTFRCDPISEHNRLYWYRQTLGQGPEFLTYFQNEAQLEKSRLLSDRFSAERPKGSFSTLEIQRTEQGDSAMYLCASSPGDWSSYNEQFFGPGTRLTVL.